The 5 T cell receptor beta chains presented below share a single source sample, sequenced in a study of T cells expressing NK-cell markers (dated by TCRdb to about 2020). Libraries were built with 5' RACE. The sequencer listed for this sample is Illumina HiSeq 2000. The reads went through TCRdb reprocessing, and each CDR3 protein sequence gets one entry with no DNA. The sample table on file contains 500,000 to 600,000 distinct CDR3 sequences. The ten top clones hold roughly 3.4% of the sample. What was sequenced was blood T cells: a sorted CD56 or NKG2C T cell subset, CD4+ or CD8+ T cells, or bulk PBMC T cells (not recorded which). The receptors here all came from a man in his late teens or twenties in good health. Donor details come from another sample of the same person, matched by shared clones.

The chain uses TRBV6-2 or TRBV6-3 and TRBJ1-2; TCRdb names TRBD1, which stays unverified in the absence of DNA. Germline assignment: CDR1 MNHEY and CDR2 SVGEGT. The CDR3 has 16 residues. CDR3 region: CASSSYRGRTNYGYTF.

The chain couples TRBV6-1 to TRBJ2-5; lacking DNA, the TRBD2 call made by TCRdb goes unchecked. This CDR3 spans 15 amino acids. The germline gives CDR1 MNHNS, CDR2 SASEGT. The CDR3 spells CASSRPPGGQETQYF.

The chain has TRBV5-1 and TRBJ1-6. The CDR3 is made up of 14 amino acids. Germline assignment: CDR1 SGHRS and CDR2 YFSETQ. The CDR3 loop is CASSLVTPDSPLHF. The variable domain in full, with the rest retrieved from reference TRBV5-1 and TRBJ1-6, is KAGVTQTPRYLIKTRGQQVTLSCSPISGHRSVSWYQQTPGQGLQFLFEYFSETQRNKGNFPGRFSGRQFSNSRSEMNVSTLELGDSALYLCASSLVTPDSPLHFGNGTRLTVT.

V gene TRBV3-1 combines with J gene TRBJ2-1; lacking DNA, the TRBD2 call made by TCRdb goes unchecked. There are 14 residues in the CDR3. Germline CDR1 reads LGHDT; CDR2 reads YNNKEL (reference sequence). The CDR3 sequence: CASSQGLAGDEQFF.

The genes are TRBV11-2 and TRBJ2-1; the D call from TCRdb, TRBD1, cannot be confirmed without DNA. The germline CDR1 and CDR2 sequences are SGHAT and FQNNGV. The CDR3 totals 11 residues. The CDR3 loop reads CASSEGQGRFF.